This T cell receptor (beta chain) is from a study of blood T cell repertoires in COVID-19. Study-wide background: Sample material is recorded as cDNA or gDNA derived from T cells, B-cell-depleted T cells, or PBMCs.

The CDR3 contains 15 residues. How the authors handled the data: For nucleated cells, counts were estimated from reference gene primer amplification. This table comes from immunoSEQ multiplex PCR, and its TCRdb copy is limited to in-frame clones, with some not included. The V and J calls and clone size come from that table; D and trimming were worked out from the DNA. The sample contains a few hundred thousand clones, approximately 88% of which appear only once. This clone appeared once. The chain couples TRBV21-1 to TRBJ1-2; TRBD1, as called in the table, went unchecked against the DNA. TRBV21-1 is a documented pseudogene. The TCR originated in a woman aged 25 to 39 with COVID-19, enrolled during active disease. The material sequenced was peripheral blood. The chain's CDR3 is CASSKASPDKIGYTF. The CDR3 region has the DNA TGTGCCAGCAGCAAAGCGTCGCCGGACAAGATCGGCTACACCTTC.